The T cell receptor beta chain under discussion was sequenced for a study of cytomegalovirus exposure and HLA in healthy donors. Study results and caveats: Per a prior analysis, the majority of TCR beta V segments were productive roughly 90% or roughly 30% of the time. Common viral pathogens (according to a later analysis) appeared linked to several of the most significant clusters.

With 60 Vbeta and 13 Jbeta primers, the PCR was carried out. TCRdb keeps only in-frame clones here, not all; method: immunoSEQ multiplex PCR. In all, the sample yields 100,000 to 150,000 clones. This CDR3 spans 15 amino acids. Deletions cut 7 bases from V and 0 bases from J, with 15 bases between. Germline values: CDR1 MDHEN, CDR2 SYDVKM. Of note for this clone: Its cognate antigen is unknown.

This clonotype was obtained from a woman aged 40 to 50 in good health and CMV-seropositive. Sequenced input: PBMCs. This sequence joins TRBV28 and TRBJ1-2, with a possible D match to TRBD1 (5 bases). In DNA form, the CDR3 reads TGTGCCAGCACGAGGGGAGGTCGAGCTAACTATGGCTACACCTTC. It yields the protein CASTRGGRANYGYTF.